This T cell receptor beta chain was captured by sequencing in a study of T cells in Graves' hyperthyroidism and ophthalmopathy. Whole-study results and caveats: From stable hyperthyroidism, ophthalmopathy was separated by a 13 V-J model. Most thyroid clonotypes expanded above 0.001 appeared in blood too.

Calling Graves' hyperthyroidism stable meant ophthalmopathy did not progress within 18 months. It was uncontrolled infection, other autoimmune disease, pregnancy or lactation that excluded patients. TCR beta CDR3 sequences were amplified from RNA transcripts. The TCR CDR3 was amplified in a first-round RT-PCR using the HTBI primer set. TCRdb processed the multiplex PCR reads anew with MiXCR; each CDR3 protein has one entry. The sample has some 510,000 distinct CDR3 sequences, about 20% seen once. This clonotype was seen repeatedly, ten times or more. Its matching antigen is unknown. The V end was cut by 5 bases, the J end by 0 bases, with 14 bases between. In germline, CDR1 is MNHNS, CDR2 SASEGT. The CDR3 is made up of 15 amino acids.

The sample comprised blood. The receptor was isolated from a young man with Graves' hyperthyroidism. The chain joins TRBV6-1 to TRBJ2-7; D remains ambiguous. The CDR3 DNA reads as TGTGCCAGCAGTACCCAGACACGACCCTCCTACGAGCAGTACTTC. As protein: CASSTQTRPSYEQYF.